This T cell receptor beta chain was sequenced for a study of blood T cell repertoires in COVID-19. Looking at the study overall: The study drew acute and convalescent COVID-19 samples from the United States, Italy and Spain.

Per the authors' pipeline: Reference gene primer amplification gave estimated nucleated cell counts. Clones were read by immunoSEQ multiplex PCR, and TCRdb kept only the in-frame ones, dropping some. The V and J calls and the clone size are those of that table, but D and trimming were determined from the DNA. The table has roughly 200,000 clones, about 85% seen once; the top ten hold approximately 12%. This CDR3 comprises 15 residues. Germline assignment: CDR1 MDHEN and CDR2 SYDVKM. Trimming left V 6 bases short and J 0 bases short, with 15 bases between. This TCR came from a woman between 18 and 30 years old who had recovered from COVID-19. The rearrangement uses TRBV28 and TRBJ2-7; D is perhaps TRBD2 (7 bases). Sequencing was carried out using peripheral blood. The CDR3 DNA reads as TGTGCCAGCAGCAACGAGGGGGGGGACTCCTACGAGCAGTACTTC. The encoded protein is CASSNEGGDSYEQYF.